This T cell receptor beta chain was profiled in a study of cytomegalovirus exposure and HLA in healthy donors. Trimming at V came to 6 bases and at J to 2 bases, leaving 1 base not matched to a gene. This CDR3 spans 13 amino acids. Germline lookup yields CDR1 SQVTM and CDR2 ANQGSEA. This PCR relied on a set of 60 Vbeta primers and 13 Jbeta primers. TCRdb's copy holds only in-frame clones and misses some; the assay was immunoSEQ multiplex PCR. The table records roughly 100,000 clones, around four fifths of them present only once. The source material was PBMCs. J is TRBJ1-3 and V is TRBV29-1; 10 bases fit TRBD1. This TCR was sampled from a woman aged 40 to 55 in good health and CMV-seronegative. The CDR3: CSVTGGPGNTIYF. The CDR3 DNA sequence: TGCAGCGTGACAGGGGGCCCTGGAAACACCATATATTTT.